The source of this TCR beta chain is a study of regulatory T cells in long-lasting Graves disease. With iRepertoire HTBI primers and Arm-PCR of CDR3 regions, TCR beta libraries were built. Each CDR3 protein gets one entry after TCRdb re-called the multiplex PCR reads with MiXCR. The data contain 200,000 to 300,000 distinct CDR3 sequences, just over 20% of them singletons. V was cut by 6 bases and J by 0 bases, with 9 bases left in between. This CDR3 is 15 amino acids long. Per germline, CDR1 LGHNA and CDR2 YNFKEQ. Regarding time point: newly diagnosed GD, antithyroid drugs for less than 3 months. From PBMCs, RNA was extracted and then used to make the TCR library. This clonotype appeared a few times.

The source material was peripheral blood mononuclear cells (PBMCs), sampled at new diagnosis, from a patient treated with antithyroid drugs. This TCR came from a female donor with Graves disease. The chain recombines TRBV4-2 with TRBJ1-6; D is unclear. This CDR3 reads CASSRRSSYNSPLHF. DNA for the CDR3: TGTGCCAGCAGTCGACGGAGCTCCTATAATTCACCCCTCCACTTT.